The T cell receptor beta chain described here comes from a study of cytomegalovirus exposure and HLA in healthy donors. V gave up 2 bases and J gave up 9 bases, with 11 bases separating them. Germline V gives CDR1 KGHSH, CDR2 LQKENI. CDR3 size: 13 residues. The PCR was carried out with 60 Vbeta primers and 13 Jbeta primers. Profiled with immunoSEQ multiplex PCR; TCRdb holds only in-frame clones, not every one. The repertoire holds 200,000 to 250,000 clones, with around 83% as singletons. The sample holds one count of this clone. The sequenced sample consisted of PBMCs. This clonotype originated in a woman aged 45-65 years in good health and CMV-seropositive. The chain combines TRBV18 with TRBJ1-5, with D possibly matching TRBD1 (5 bases). DNA for the CDR3: TGTGCCAGCTCACCAGAGACAGAGCGGCCCCAGCATTTT. It codes for CASSPETERPQHF.